This T cell receptor (beta chain) was retrieved from a study of identical twins (TCRdb year 2016). With regard to the full study: To test whether fetal clonotypes persist, the study used deep sequencing on TCR alpha and beta repertoires from monozygotic twins, unrelated adults of various ages, and cord blood. To rule out contamination, replicate twin experiments were performed at different times with different library preparation protocols.

Findings and caveats that apply to the study as a whole: Compared with coincidental sharing between unrelated individuals, out-of-frame TCR alpha sequences shared between twins showed an excess of sequences with low generation probability. In beta out-of-frame sequences, excess twin sharing was weaker, because having fewer shared sequences lowered the signal-to-noise ratio. Zero-insertion analyses could be partly confounded by invariant T cells such as MAIT and iNKT, though diverse VJ usage argued against such confounding for most clonotypes. In monozygotic twins, recombination models systematically underestimated out-of-frame TCR alpha sharing, but the models matched the sharing seen between unrelated individuals. Abundant cord blood beta clonotypes carried fewer insertions; young adult naive repertoires showed a weaker similar trend, while memory repertoires showed none. Because the same donors could not be followed over many years, the conclusions depended on cross-sectional statistical analysis.

All donors were healthy Caucasians. Three pairs of female monozygotic twins, all aged roughly 18 to 30 years, were included in the twin cohort. Peripheral blood mononuclear cells were the source from which RNA for the TCR libraries was isolated. In this sample, this clonotype turned up a few times. The antigen it recognizes is unknown. No base quality information exists; no much larger clone differs at one position. Libraries were made using 5' RACE. Sequencing relied on an Illumina HiSeq 2000. A universal primer binding site was introduced by template switching, and a unique molecular identifier was present in the final cDNA, enabling accurate counting of TCR cDNA molecules. Specific primers in the conserved constant-segment region were used to synthesize first-strand cDNA for TCR alpha and beta chains. To control for contamination, every cDNA library carried two barcodes: a SMART-Mk sample barcode plus Illumina barcodes. TruSeq adapter sequences along with Illumina sample barcodes were introduced in two successive PCR steps. The Illumina HiSeq platform was used with custom primers to sequence TCR alpha and beta cDNA libraries. The study's own analysis went as follows. Unique molecular identifiers were extracted from raw reads with MiGEC, and CDR3 positions were determined with MiXCR. Recombination models were inferred per individual with the repgenHMM and IGoR tools using an EM algorithm. Shared clonotype analysis was performed with the tcR package in R, normalizing sharing by the product of cloneset sizes. Out-of-frame nonproductive sequences were analyzed to study raw recombination free of thymic and clonal selection effects. TCRdb reprocessing: public reads trimmed at Q25 with fastp, clones called with MiXCR, in-frame beta chains kept. Every distinct CDR3 protein forms one entry, paired with its most common genes and DNA. What appears here as the V and J calls and clone size reflects TCRdb's work, not the paper's. In this sample the table shows some 760,000 distinct CDR3 sequences, roughly 18% of which occur a single time. Together, the top ten hold around 13% of the sample.

These data are also associated with another study on T cells expressing NK-cell markers. According to the second study: Fewer than ten donors provided sorted CD3+CD56+NKG2C+, CD3+CD56+NKG2C- and CD3+CD56-NKG2C+ T-cell subsets, whose TCR beta-chain repertoires were profiled. Of the eight sequenced donors, seven were found to be HCMV-seropositive and one was found to be HCMV-seronegative. To restrict sorting to alphabetaTCR-expressing T cells, an anti-gammadeltaTCR antibody was added in several experiments. In several donors, the dominant CD3+CD56+NKG2C+ clonotypes were among the top 10 CD8+ clonotypes and accounted for about 1.0-7.0% of CD8+ T cells. Those dominant clonotypes were again the most abundant among CD3+CD56-NKG2C+ cells in a few donors, at roughly 25-65%. It remained unclear whether the expanded NKG2C-expressing T cell clones were specific for HCMV antigens. All eight donors whose samples were sequenced were randomly selected healthy volunteers, three of them men and five women. To determine HCMV serostatus, a commercial ELISA kit was used to detect HCMV-specific IgG in serum. For about 6 donors, unsorted PBMC were also used to sequence bulk peripheral blood T-cell repertoires. Reads were demultiplexed and grouped by UMI with MIGEC, and clonotypes were assembled and quantified with MiTCR. Only TCR cDNA sequences supported by at least two reads were kept to exclude erroneous sequences. The tcR package was used for downstream repertoire analysis, and clonotypes were matched between fractions using CDR3 nucleotide sequence together with V segment. Antigen specificity was annotated against VDJdb with VDJmatch, allowing one amino acid substitution in CDR3.

This clonotype was obtained from a woman between 18 and 29 years old in good health. Material for sequencing was PBMCs.

In nucleotides, the sequence is TGTGCCAGCAGCTTACGTTGGACAGGGGGCTTCGACGAGCAGTACTTC. This yields the protein CASSLRWTGGFDEQYF. The chain is assembled from TRBV11-2 and TRBJ2-7; a stretch of 11 junction bases matches TRBD1. The germline V gene sets CDR1 to SGHAT and CDR2 to FQNNGV. Inclusive of the bounding cysteine and phenylalanine, the CDR3 is 16 residues long. Only the CDR3 region is kept as DNA, spanning 48 bases read in frame from base 1. Trimming takes 2 bases off V and 5 bases off J; junction bases not matched to a gene: 8.